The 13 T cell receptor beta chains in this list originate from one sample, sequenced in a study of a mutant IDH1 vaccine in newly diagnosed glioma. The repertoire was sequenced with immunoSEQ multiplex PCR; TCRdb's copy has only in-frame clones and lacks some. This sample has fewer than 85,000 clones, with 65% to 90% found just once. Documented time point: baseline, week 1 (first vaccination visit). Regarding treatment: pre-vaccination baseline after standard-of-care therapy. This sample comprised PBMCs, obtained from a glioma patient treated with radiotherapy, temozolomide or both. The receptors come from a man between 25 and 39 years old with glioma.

CDR3 bases: TGTGCCAGCAGTGAAGATTTGTGGTTAGCAGGGACACCTTCCTACGAGCAGTACTTC. It encodes CASSEDLWLAGTPSYEQYF. J is TRBJ2-7 and V is TRBV6-1; a weak D match, TRBD1 (6 bases). CDR1 is MNHNS, CDR2 SASEGT, per germline. The CDR3 has 19 amino acids. Trimming stripped 1 base from V and 1 base from J, with 23 bases between.

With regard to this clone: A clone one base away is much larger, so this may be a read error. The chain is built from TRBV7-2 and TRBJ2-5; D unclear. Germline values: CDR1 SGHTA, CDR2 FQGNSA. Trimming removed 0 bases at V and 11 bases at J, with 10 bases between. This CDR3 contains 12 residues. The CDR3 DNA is TGTGCCAGCAGCTTAGCGGTTTACGGGCAGTACTTC. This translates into CASSLAVYGQYF.

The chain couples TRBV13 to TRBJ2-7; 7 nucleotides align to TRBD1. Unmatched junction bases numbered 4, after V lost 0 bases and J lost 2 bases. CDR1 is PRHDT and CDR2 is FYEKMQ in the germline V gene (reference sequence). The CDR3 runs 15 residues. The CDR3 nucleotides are TGTGCCAGCAGCTTAGGTGGGACAGATACCTACGAGCAGTACTTC. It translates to CASSLGGTDTYEQYF. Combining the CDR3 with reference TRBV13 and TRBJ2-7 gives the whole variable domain AAGVIQSPRHLIKEKRETATLKCYPIPRHDTVYWYQQGPGQDPQFLISFYEKMQSDKGSIPDRFSAQQFSDYHSELNMSSLELGDSALYFCASSLGGTDTYEQYFGPGTRLTVT.

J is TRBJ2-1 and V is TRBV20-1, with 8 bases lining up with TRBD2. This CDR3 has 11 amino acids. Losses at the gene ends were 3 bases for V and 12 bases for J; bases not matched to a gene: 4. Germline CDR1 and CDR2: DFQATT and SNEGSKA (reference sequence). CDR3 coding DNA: TGCAGTGCTAGGGGCGGGACTAGGCAGTTCTTC. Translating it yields CSARGGTRQFF.

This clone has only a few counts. CDR3 region: CASSLGDRGYGYTF. In nucleotides, the CDR3 is TGCGCCAGCAGCTTGGGGGACAGGGGATATGGCTACACCTTC. This chain joins TRBV5-1 and TRBJ1-2; the match to TRBD1 covers 10 bases. The CDR3 is made up of 14 amino acids. Germline CDR1 SGHRS, CDR2 YFSETQ. The junction had 1 base not matched to a gene; V was cut back by 0 bases and J by 5 bases.

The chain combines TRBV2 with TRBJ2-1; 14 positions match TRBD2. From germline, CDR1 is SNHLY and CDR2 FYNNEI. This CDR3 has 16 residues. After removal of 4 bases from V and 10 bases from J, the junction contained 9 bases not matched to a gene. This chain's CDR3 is CASSGSGLAGGREQFF. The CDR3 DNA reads TGTGCCAGCAGTGGGTCTGGACTAGCGGGGGGCAGGGAGCAGTTCTTC.

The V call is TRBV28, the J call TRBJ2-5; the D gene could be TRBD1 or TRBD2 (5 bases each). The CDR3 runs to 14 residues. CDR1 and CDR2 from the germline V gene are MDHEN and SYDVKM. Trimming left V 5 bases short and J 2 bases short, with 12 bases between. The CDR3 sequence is CASSHSGRQETQYF. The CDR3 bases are TGTGCCAGCAGTCACTCGGGACGACAAGAGACCCAGTACTTC.

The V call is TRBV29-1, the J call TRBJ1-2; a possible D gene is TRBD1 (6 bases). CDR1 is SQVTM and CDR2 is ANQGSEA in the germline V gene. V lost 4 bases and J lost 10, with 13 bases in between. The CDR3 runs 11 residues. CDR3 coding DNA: TGCAGCGTTGCGTTTAGGGGGGTCTACACCTTC. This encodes CSVAFRGVYTF.

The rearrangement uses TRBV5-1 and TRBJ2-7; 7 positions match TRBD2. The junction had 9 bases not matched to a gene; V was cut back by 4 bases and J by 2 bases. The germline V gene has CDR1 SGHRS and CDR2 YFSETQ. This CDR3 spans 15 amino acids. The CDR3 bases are TGCGCCAGCAGCCGGGGGAGGGATCCAACCTACGAGCAGTACTTC. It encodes CASSRGRDPTYEQYF. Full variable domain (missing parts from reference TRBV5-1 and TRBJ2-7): KAGVTQTPRYLIKTRGQQVTLSCSPISGHRSVSWYQQTPGQGLQFLFEYFSETQRNKGNFPGRFSGRQFSNSRSEMNVSTLELGDSALYLCASSRGRDPTYEQYFGPGTRLTVT.

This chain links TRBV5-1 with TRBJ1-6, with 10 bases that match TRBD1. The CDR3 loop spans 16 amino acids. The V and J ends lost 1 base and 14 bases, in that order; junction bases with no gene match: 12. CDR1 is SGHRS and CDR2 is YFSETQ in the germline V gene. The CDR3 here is CASSLTTGTGAPALHF. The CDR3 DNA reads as TGCGCCAGCAGCTTGACTACCGGGACAGGGGCTCCAGCCCTCCACTTT.

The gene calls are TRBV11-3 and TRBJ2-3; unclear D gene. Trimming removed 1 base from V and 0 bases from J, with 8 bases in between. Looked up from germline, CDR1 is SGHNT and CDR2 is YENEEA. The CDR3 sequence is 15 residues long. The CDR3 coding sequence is TGTGCCAGCAGCTTAGGGTTGCAGAGCACAGATACGCAGTATTTT. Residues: CASSLGLQSTDTQYF.

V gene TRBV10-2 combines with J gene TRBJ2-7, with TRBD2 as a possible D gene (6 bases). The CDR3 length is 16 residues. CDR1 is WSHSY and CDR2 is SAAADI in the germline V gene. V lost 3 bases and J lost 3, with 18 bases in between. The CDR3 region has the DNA TGCGCCAGCAGTGACGGATTCCGGGGGAAGTACTACGAGCAGTACTTC. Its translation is CASSDGFRGKYYEQYF.

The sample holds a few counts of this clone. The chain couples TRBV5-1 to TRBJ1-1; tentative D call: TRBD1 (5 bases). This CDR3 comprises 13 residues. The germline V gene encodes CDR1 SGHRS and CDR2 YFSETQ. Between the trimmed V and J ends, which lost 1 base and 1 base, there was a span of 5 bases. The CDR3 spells CASSLQGNTEAFF. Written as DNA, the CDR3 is TGCGCCAGCAGCTTGCAGGGGAACACTGAAGCTTTCTTT.